The sequence of this T cell receptor (beta chain) was determined in a study of blood T cell repertoires in COVID-19. Study details: COVID-19 samples collected from the United States, Italy and Spain covered acute and convalescent phases.

The V and J ends lost 6 bases and 8 bases, in that order; junction bases with no gene match: 4. The germline gives CDR1 PRHDT, CDR2 FYEKMQ (reference sequence). The CDR3 spans 12 residues. Here immunoSEQ multiplex PCR was the method, and the copy in TCRdb shows in-frame clones only, minus some. The data contain 210,000 or so clones, around 80% of them singletons. The chain recombines TRBV13 with TRBJ1-2; 9 bases align to TRBD1. Sequenced: peripheral blood. The receptor comes from a woman of 80 years or more with active or convalescent COVID-19. The CDR3 spells CASRTGGNGYTF. The CDR3 nucleotides are TGTGCCAGCAGAACAGGGGGCAACGGCTACACCTTC.